The text below deals with one T cell receptor (beta chain). They built TCR cDNA with 5'RACE template switching, a step that put in a universal primer site and UMIs. TCRdb independently ran MiXCR on the 5' RACE reads; one entry per CDR3 protein. The profile covers just under 85,000 distinct CDR3 sequences, with approximately 12% appearing a single time and approximately 25% taken by the ten largest. This sample was taken from a study of T cells after yellow fever vaccination. This CDR3 has 16 residues. With V trimmed by 3 bases and J by 5 bases, 12 bases remained unmatched. CDR1 is LGHNA and CDR2 is YSLEER in the germline V gene. Study conclusions and caveats: Of the clonotypes, a small share occurred in both CD4 and CD8 compartments. Contaminants from the bulk population, in the form of abundant clonotypes, could be found in FACS-sorted repertoires. The secondary response showed a weaker magnitude and a faster peak, day 5 versus 15.

The chain couples TRBV4-3 to TRBJ2-7; TRBD2 aligns across 8 bases. This TCR came from a man aged 18 to 30 who received the YFV17D yellow fever vaccine. The sample consisted of CD8+ T cells not binding an NS4B(214-222) dextramer, sorted from PBMCs, taken 21 days after the first yellow fever vaccination. The DNA of the CDR3 is TGCGCCAGCAGCCAGGGGGCGGCGGGGGGATTCGACGAGCAGTACTTC. It translates to CASSQGAAGGFDEQYF.